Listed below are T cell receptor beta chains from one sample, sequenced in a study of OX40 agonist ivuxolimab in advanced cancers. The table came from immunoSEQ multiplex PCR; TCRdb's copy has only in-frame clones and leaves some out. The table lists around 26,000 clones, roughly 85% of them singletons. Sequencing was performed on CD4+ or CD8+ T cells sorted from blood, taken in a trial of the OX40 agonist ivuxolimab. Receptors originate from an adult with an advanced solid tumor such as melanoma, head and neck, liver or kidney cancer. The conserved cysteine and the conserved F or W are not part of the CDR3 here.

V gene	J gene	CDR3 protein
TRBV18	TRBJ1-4	ASSTGHLATNEKLF
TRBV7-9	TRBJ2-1	ASSLDYNEQF
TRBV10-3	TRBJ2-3	AISEFATDTQY
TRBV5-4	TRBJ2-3	ASSLSLAGRDTQY
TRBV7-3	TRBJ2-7	ASSLSDSYEQY
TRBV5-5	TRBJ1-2	ASSLAGDNYGYT
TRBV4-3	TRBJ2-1	ASSQVDLGSSYNEQF
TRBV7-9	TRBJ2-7	ASMGAYEQY
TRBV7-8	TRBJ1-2	ASSMDSENYGYT
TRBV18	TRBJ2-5	ASSLGGVRETQY
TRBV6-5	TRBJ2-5	ASSWDSHPQETQY
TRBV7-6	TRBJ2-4	ASSTGAIQY
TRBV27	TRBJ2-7	ASRSASGGVPSYEQY
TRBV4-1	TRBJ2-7	ASSHAAGTGTYEQY
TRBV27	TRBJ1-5	ASSPTSSGNQPQH
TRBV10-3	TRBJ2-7	AISELSALSYEQY
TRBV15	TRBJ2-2	ATSRDLGQLNTGELF